These T cell receptor beta chains were read from a single sample in a study of Graves' ophthalmopathy and Graves' hyperthyroidism. TCRdb called the multiplex PCR reads again in MiXCR, with one record for every CDR3 protein. The data contain some 1.1 million distinct CDR3 sequences, 35% to 40% of them seen just once; the ten biggest clones take up approximately 12%. Sequencing was carried out using peripheral blood or thyroid tissue (not recorded which). The source of these receptors is an adult man with Graves' hyperthyroidism. Both conserved end residues are part of each CDR3. The size of a clone is reported for some rows only, either as once, few or many, or as a class for expanded clones.

v_gene: TRBV29-1; abundance: many; j_gene: TRBJ2-7; CDR3aa: CSVEDRTGAYYEQYF
v_gene: TRBV29-1; abundance: many; j_gene: TRBJ2-7; CDR3aa: CSVVTLAEYYEQYF
v_gene: TRBV12-3/TRBV12-4; abundance: once; j_gene: TRBJ1-5; CDR3aa: CAPGRVGQPQHF
v_gene: TRBV6-1; abundance: many; j_gene: TRBJ1-6; CDR3aa: CASIPGTGQTFLHF
v_gene: TRBV5-5; abundance: -; j_gene: TRBJ1-4; CDR3aa: CASSLSRMGNHEKLFF
v_gene: TRBV5-1; abundance: many; j_gene: TRBJ2-7; CDR3aa: CASSLSLQDSYEQYF
v_gene: TRBV4-3; abundance: -; j_gene: TRBJ1-1; CDR3aa: CASSQEAPGLNTEAFF
v_gene: TRBV5-1; abundance: -; j_gene: TRBJ1-4; CDR3aa: CASSHGTIIGANEKLFF
v_gene: TRBV7-2; abundance: few; j_gene: TRBJ1-6; CDR3aa: CASSQDPSASSYNSPLHF
v_gene: TRBV14; abundance: once; j_gene: TRBJ2-7; CDR3aa: CASSQGRTDFYEQYF
v_gene: TRBV25-1; abundance: many; j_gene: TRBJ1-2; CDR3aa: CASSEIGQGDGYTF
v_gene: TRBV11-1; abundance: many; j_gene: TRBJ2-7; CDR3aa: CAPTKQEQYF
v_gene: TRBV12-3/TRBV12-4; abundance: many; j_gene: TRBJ2-5; CDR3aa: CASSLASGSLETQYF
v_gene: TRBV7-9; abundance: -; j_gene: TRBJ2-7; CDR3aa: CASRPKRDRGHEQYF
v_gene: TRBV7-9; abundance: -; j_gene: TRBJ2-5; CDR3aa: CASSLPSRSTPGIDQETQYF
v_gene: TRBV9; abundance: few; j_gene: TRBJ1-6; CDR3aa: CASNLGGSYNSPLHF
v_gene: TRBV6-5; abundance: -; j_gene: TRBJ2-7; CDR3aa: CASSPRTDSYGQYF
v_gene: TRBV15; abundance: many; j_gene: TRBJ2-2; CDR3aa: CATRDWRSGGLDTGELFF
v_gene: TRBV29-1; abundance: -; j_gene: TRBJ1-2; CDR3aa: CSVEDPWGHGYTF
v_gene: TRBV2; abundance: many; j_gene: TRBJ2-7; CDR3aa: CASSFGNYEQYF
v_gene: TRBV5-8; abundance: -; j_gene: TRBJ2-7; CDR3aa: CASSLASRHGEQYF
v_gene: TRBV20-1; abundance: many; j_gene: TRBJ1-1; CDR3aa: CSASGHSLLLAFF
v_gene: TRBV25-1; abundance: -; j_gene: TRBJ1-2; CDR3aa: CASSPTARGGSYGYTF